This TCR beta chain was recorded in a study of T cell repertoires and Cas9 in healthy adults. As for the study in general: CD4 and CD8 compartments: SpCas9-reactive T cells profiled for potency, cytotoxicity, lineage.

Profiling relied on immunoSEQ multiplex PCR, and the TCRdb table lists in-frame clones only, not all of them. The table lists some 20,000 clones, more than 80% of them singletons. The study, taken as a whole, reports: SpCas9-reactive effector T cells were reportedly restrained in vitro by SpCas9-reactive regulatory T cells.

The ends were cut back, 1 base at V and 5 bases at J, with 7 bases in the middle. The CDR3 length is 13 residues. Germline CDR1 SGHTA, CDR2 FQGNSA. This clone appeared a single time. Its matching antigen is unknown. The chain employs TRBV7-2 and TRBJ2-3, with unresolved D. The sequencing sample was made of CD4+ effector T cells (CD127+, CD25-, CD137-, CD154-) from PBMCs; culture status not recorded. The sequence was collected from a human donor in good health. The CDR3 bases are TGTGCCAGCAGCTTAGTTGGGAAAGATACGCAGTATTTT. Translation: CASSLVGKDTQYF.